This TCR beta chain was obtained from a study of blood T cell repertoires in COVID-19. Overall study: Samples representing acute and convalescent COVID-19 were sourced from the United States, Italy and Spain. From T cells, B-cell-depleted T cells, or PBMCs came the material, which was cDNA or gDNA.

Trimming pared 6 bases from V and 8 bases from J, leaving 13 bases between. The CDR3 totals 12 residues. In germline, CDR1 is MDHEN, CDR2 SYDVKM. In the study's own analysis: Amplification of reference gene primers was used by the study to estimate nucleated cell counts. TCRdb's table, derived via immunoSEQ multiplex PCR, lists solely in-frame clones and lacks some. The V and J calls and clone size were taken over from that table, and D and trimming were inferred from the DNA. The table has 360,000 or so clones, almost 90% seen once. The sequenced sample consisted of peripheral blood. The receptor's source is a man between 18 and 35 years old with active or convalescent COVID-19. This chain connects TRBV28 to TRBJ1-2, with a weak D call TRBD1 (5 bases). The CDR3 DNA sequence: TGTGCCAGCAGCCTTGACAGTCGGGGCTACACCTTC. Its translation is CASSLDSRGYTF.